These 15 T cell receptor beta chains came from one sample sequenced in a study of CD8 T cells in Susac syndrome. RNA was extracted with the RNeasy kit, and a quantity of roughly 0.5 to 1 ug was reverse transcribed using random hexamers. TCRdb processed the immunoSEQ multiplex PCR reads anew with MiXCR; each CDR3 protein has one entry. The table lists approximately 110,000 distinct CDR3 sequences, around 94% of them singletons. The sample taken for sequencing was CD4+ T cells from PBMCs. Every receptor here comes from a human donor in good health.

V usage is TRBV18 and J usage is TRBJ1-2; D uncertain. The CDR3 loop spans 18 amino acids. V shed 2 bases and J shed 4 bases, with 23 bases lying between them. CDR1 and CDR2 from the germline V gene are KGHSH and LQKENI. The CDR3 reads CASSPRNPSSANSYGYTF. CDR3 DNA sequence: TGTGCCAGCTCACCAAGAAACCCCTCCTCGGCGAACTCCTATGGCTACACCTTC.

The chain recombines TRBV20-1 with TRBJ1-2; 9 positions agree with TRBD1. V was clipped by 3 bases and J by 6 bases; unmatched bases: 11. The CDR3 loop spans 15 amino acids. Germline CDR1 DFQATT, CDR2 SNEGSKA (reference sequence). In nucleotides, the CDR3 is TGCAGTGCTAGCGCCGGGGCAGACAGGGGGAATGGCTACACCTTC. Translated: CSASAGADRGNGYTF.

The chain couples TRBV5-4 to TRBJ1-2, with 8 bases lining up with TRBD1. V shed 4 bases, J shed 4 bases, and the junction held 12 bases outside the gene matches. CDR1 is SGHNT and CDR2 is YYREEE in the germline V gene (reference sequence). The CDR3 is made up of 16 amino acids. Written as DNA, the CDR3 is TGTGCCAGCAGCCTTGGGTCAGGGACAGGCGTCTATGGCTACACCTTC. This gives the protein CASSLGSGTGVYGYTF.

V and J are TRBV4-1 and TRBJ2-2; D is uncertain. CDR1 and CDR2 (germline): MGHRA, YSYEKL. The CDR3 contains 15 residues. V lost 1 base and J lost 0, with 6 bases in between. The CDR3 coding sequence is TGCGCCAGCAGCCAAGCGTTAACGAACACCGGGGAGCTGTTTTTT. This sequence encodes CASSQALTNTGELFF.

This rearrangement joins TRBV20-1 to TRBJ1-2, with a tentative D call TRBD1 (6 bases). CDR1 and CDR2 (germline): DFQATT, SNEGSKA (reference sequence). Trimming cost V 1 base and J 2 bases, with 11 bases left between them. CDR3 length: 14 residues. This CDR3 reads CSARVQGRNYGYTF. CDR3 coding DNA: TGCAGTGCTAGAGTGCAGGGGAGGAACTATGGCTACACCTTC.

The chain carries TRBV12-5 and TRBJ1-1; weak D call: TRBD1 (5 bases). Trimming left V 6 bases short and J 10 bases short, with 9 bases between. CDR1 LGHNT and CDR2 FRNRAP come from the germline V gene. The CDR3 sequence is 10 residues long. CDR3 sequence (DNA): TGTGCTAGTGGGACAGTCTCAGCTTTCTTT. Protein sequence: CASGTVSAFF.

The rearrangement uses TRBV20-1 and TRBJ1-1, with a possible D match to TRBD1 (6 bases). Trimming left V 5 bases short and J 8 bases short, with 12 bases between. The CDR3 has 11 amino acids. CDR1 is DFQATT, CDR2 SNEGSKA, per germline (reference sequence). CDR3 nucleotide sequence: TGCAGTGCTCTACAGGGCTCCGAAGCTTTCTTT. Translating it yields CSALQGSEAFF.

This clonotype was observed a few times. The chain carries TRBV2 and TRBJ2-7, with 10 positions matching TRBD1. Trimming took 7 bases from V and 0 from J; bases not matched to a gene: 6. Germline assignment: CDR1 SNHLY and CDR2 FYNNEI. This CDR3 has 15 residues. The CDR3 region is CASKSDRGPSYEQYF. The CDR3 DNA reads as TGTGCCAGCAAGTCCGACAGGGGGCCCTCCTACGAGCAGTACTTC.

This chain connects TRBV15 to TRBJ2-1; 8 bases map to TRBD1. The CDR3 length is 16 residues. Germline CDR1 reads LNHNV; CDR2 reads YYDKDF (reference sequence). Trimming at V came to 0 bases and at J to 10 bases, leaving 11 bases not matched to a gene. The CDR3 reads CATSRDQTGVANEQFF. The CDR3 region has the DNA TGTGCCACCAGCAGAGACCAGACAGGGGTAGCCAACGAGCAGTTCTTC.

The count of this clonotype is one. The chain joins TRBV5-1 to TRBJ2-7; 9 bases align to TRBD2. Germline assignment: CDR1 SGHRS and CDR2 YFSETQ. J was trimmed by 0 bases and V by 3 bases; bases with no gene match: 4. This CDR3 spans 15 amino acids. The CDR3, as DNA: TGCGCCAGCAGCTCCCCTAGCGGGGACTCCTACGAGCAGTACTTC. Translation gives CASSSPSGDSYEQYF. The whole variable domain, remainder taken from reference TRBV5-1 and TRBJ2-7, is KAGVTQTPRYLIKTRGQQVTLSCSPISGHRSVSWYQQTPGQGLQFLFEYFSETQRNKGNFPGRFSGRQFSNSRSEMNVSTLELGDSALYLCASSSPSGDSYEQYFGPGTRLTVT.

The rearrangement links TRBV3-1 to TRBJ2-1; D gene uncertain. With 1 base removed from V and 8 bases from J, the gap between germline ends came to 15 bases. The length of the CDR3 is 15 residues. Germline V lookup: CDR1 LGHDT, CDR2 YNNKEL (reference sequence). The CDR3 DNA sequence: TGTGCCAGCAGCCAAGGGTACGAAAGTTGGCATGAGCAGTTCTTC. It translates to CASSQGYESWHEQFF.

V and J are TRBV5-1 and TRBJ1-2; D gene uncertain. Trimming cost V 4 bases and J 5 bases, with 15 bases left between them. CDR3 length equals 14 residues. The V gene's germline CDR1 is SGHRS and CDR2 YFSETQ. The CDR3 sequence: CASSNNSLTYGYTF. As DNA, the CDR3 is TGCGCCAGCAGCAACAACTCACTGACATATGGCTACACCTTC.

V usage is TRBV5-1 and J usage is TRBJ2-5, with D hard to call. Germline V lookup: CDR1 SGHRS, CDR2 YFSETQ. V was trimmed by 2 bases and J by 3 bases, leaving 5 bases between them. The length of the CDR3 is 12 residues. Here the CDR3 reads CASSFLEETQYF. For the CDR3, the DNA is TGCGCCAGCAGCTTTCTCGAAGAGACCCAGTACTTC.

The chain recombines TRBV29-1 with TRBJ2-3, with 7 bases fitting TRBD2. The CDR3 consists of 14 residues. After removal of 7 bases from V and 0 bases from J, the junction contained 7 bases not matched to a gene. From germline, CDR1 is SQVTM and CDR2 ANQGSEA. The CDR3 DNA reads as TGCAGCGCGGGGCTAGCGGCTAGCACAGATACGCAGTATTTT. Protein: CSAGLAASTDTQYF.

V gene TRBV24-1 combines with J gene TRBJ2-2, with TRBD1 identical over 8 bases. The length of the CDR3 is 16 residues. With V trimmed by 4 bases and J by 5 bases, 8 bases remained unmatched. Germline V gene data show CDR1 as KGHDR and CDR2 as SFDVKD. The CDR3 here is CATSDRWTGTTGELFF. CDR3 coding DNA: TGTGCCACCAGTGACCGATGGACAGGGACGACCGGGGAGCTGTTTTTT.